This TCR beta chain was captured by sequencing in a study of cytomegalovirus exposure and HLA in healthy donors. Whole-study results and caveats: Cytomegalovirus association was listed for around 180 TCR beta chains. Reports credit the classifier with highly specific, highly sensitive diagnosis of cytomegalovirus status.

Concerning this clone: The antigen is not known.

The CDR3 has 14 residues. Deletions cut 4 bases from V and 1 base from J, with 12 bases between. Germline loops: CDR1 SGDLS, CDR2 YYNGEE. Measured with immunoSEQ multiplex PCR; TCRdb has only the in-frame clones, and not every one. The data show about 160,000 clones, with around 85% seen just once and 5% to 7% held by the top ten. The chain employs TRBV9 and TRBJ2-7, with D perhaps TRBD1 (6 bases). Sequencing was done on a sample of PBMCs. The source of this sequence is a young woman in good health and CMV-seronegative. As DNA, the CDR3 is TGTGCCAGCAGCCCATCTACAGGGTCCTACGAGCAGTACTTC. Protein sequence: CASSPSTGSYEQYF.